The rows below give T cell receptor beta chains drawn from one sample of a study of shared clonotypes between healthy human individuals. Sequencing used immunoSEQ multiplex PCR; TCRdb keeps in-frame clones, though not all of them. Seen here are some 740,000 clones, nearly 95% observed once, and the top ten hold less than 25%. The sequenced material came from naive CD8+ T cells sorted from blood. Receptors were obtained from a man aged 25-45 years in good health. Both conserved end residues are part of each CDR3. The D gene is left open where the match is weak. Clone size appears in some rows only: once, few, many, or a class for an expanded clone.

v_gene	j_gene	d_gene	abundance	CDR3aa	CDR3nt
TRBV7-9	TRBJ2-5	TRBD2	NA	CASSLVVSGRPETQYF	TGTGCCAGCAGCTTAGTAGTTAGCGGGAGACCTGAGACCCAGTACTTC
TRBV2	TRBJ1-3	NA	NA	CASSELNTGPSGNTIYF	TGTGCCAGCAGTGAACTCAATACAGGGCCTTCAGGAAACACCATATATTTT
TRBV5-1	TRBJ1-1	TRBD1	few	CASSSGQEDTEAFF	TGCGCCAGCAGCTCGGGACAGGAGGACACTGAAGCTTTCTTT
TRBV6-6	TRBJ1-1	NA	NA	CASSYALTEAFF	TGTGCCAGCAGTTACGCCCTCACTGAAGCTTTCTTT
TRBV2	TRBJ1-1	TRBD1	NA	CASSETGGPREAFF	TGTGCCAGCAGTGAAACAGGGGGCCCTCGGGAAGCTTTCTTT
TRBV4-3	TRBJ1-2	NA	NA	CASSQDRHERYGYTF	TGCGCCAGCAGCCAAGACCGTCACGAACGATATGGCTACACCTTC
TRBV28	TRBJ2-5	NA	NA	CASSSGPWEETQYF	TGTGCCAGCAGTAGCGGCCCTTGGGAAGAGACCCAGTACTTC
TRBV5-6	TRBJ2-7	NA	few	CASSFGTSDYEQYF	TGTGCCAGCAGCTTCGGGACATCGGACTACGAGCAGTACTTC
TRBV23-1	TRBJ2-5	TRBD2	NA	CASGEIAGLMETQYF	TGCGCCAGCGGTGAAATAGCGGGATTGATGGAGACCCAGTACTTC
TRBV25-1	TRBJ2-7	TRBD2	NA	CASSEWGGLGYEQYF	TGTGCCAGCAGTGAATGGGGGGGTCTCGGCTACGAGCAGTACTTC
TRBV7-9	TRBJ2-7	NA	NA	CASSLGTYEQYF	TGTGCCAGCAGCTTAGGGACCTACGAGCAGTACTTC
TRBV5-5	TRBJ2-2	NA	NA	CASRVGASHTGELFF	TGTGCCAGCCGCGTTGGGGCAAGTCACACCGGGGAGCTGTTTTTT
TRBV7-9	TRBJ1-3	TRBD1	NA	CASSSLPGQGFSGNTIYF	TGTGCCAGCAGCTCCCTACCGGGACAGGGGTTCTCTGGAAACACCATATATTTT
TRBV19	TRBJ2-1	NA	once	CASSISTETPGHREFF	TGTGCCAGTAGTATTTCGACAGAAACCCCGGGCCACAGGGAGTTCTTC
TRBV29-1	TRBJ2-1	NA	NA	CSVEGLPRSSYNEQFF	TGCAGCGTTGAAGGTCTACCCAGGAGCTCCTACAATGAGCAGTTCTTC
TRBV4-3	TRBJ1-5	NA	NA	CASSQDPGGNQPQHF	TGCGCCAGCAGCCAAGATCCCGGGGGGAATCAGCCCCAGCATTTT
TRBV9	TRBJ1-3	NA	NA	CASSVEGSRNTIYF	TGTGCCAGCAGCGTAGAAGGCAGCCGAAACACCATATATTTT
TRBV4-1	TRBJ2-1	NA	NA	CASSQRTGYNEQFF	TGCGCCAGCAGCCAACGGACTGGGTACAATGAGCAGTTCTTC
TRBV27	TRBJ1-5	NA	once	CASSLSRGRQPQHF	TGTGCCAGCAGTTTATCCCGGGGTAGGCAGCCCCAGCATTTT
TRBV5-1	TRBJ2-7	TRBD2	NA	CASSSGLVSYEQYF	TGCGCCAGCAGCTCGGGACTAGTATCCTACGAGCAGTACTTC
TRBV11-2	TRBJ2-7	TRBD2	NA	CASSLTESGNSYEQYF	TGTGCCAGCAGCTTAACAGAAAGCGGGAACTCCTACGAGCAGTACTTC
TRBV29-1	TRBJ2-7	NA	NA	CSVESGLGETYEQYF	TGCAGCGTTGAATCGGGGTTAGGGGAGACCTACGAGCAGTACTTC
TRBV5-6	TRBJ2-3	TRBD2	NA	CASSSLTSGRTDTQYF	TGTGCCAGCAGCTCCCTGACTAGCGGGAGAACAGATACGCAGTATTTT
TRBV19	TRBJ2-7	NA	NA	CASSPGPSYEQYF	TGTGCCAGTAGTCCTGGACCGTCCTACGAGCAGTACTTC
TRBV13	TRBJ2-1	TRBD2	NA	CASSGELAGVSYNEQFF	TGTGCCAGCAGCGGAGAACTAGCGGGAGTTTCCTACAATGAGCAGTTCTTC
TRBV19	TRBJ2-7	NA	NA	CASSIAGRYEQYF	TGTGCCAGTAGTATAGCCGGACGCTACGAGCAGTACTTC